This TCR beta chain appears in the sequencing data of a study of CXCR3-negative and CXCR3-positive naive CD8 T cells. Looked up from germline, CDR1 is MGHRA and CDR2 is YSYEKL. This CDR3 spans 14 amino acids. Findings of the study overall: Unlike memory cells, which differed, naive CXCR3-negative and CXCR3-positive cells had similar TRBV-TRBJ usage. Much lower diversity was found in memory CD8+ cells, while both naive subsets had comparably high diversity. Comparison of naive cells showed more hydrophobic TRB CDR3s in CXCR3-positive than in CXCR3-negative naive cells.

Comments on this clonotype: The antigen remains undetermined.

The TRB cDNA libraries were prepared by 5' RACE with UMI labels. TCRdb reprocessed the 5' RACE reads and reports one entry per CDR3 protein, with no DNA. The sample includes 65,000 to 90,000 distinct CDR3 sequences. Sequenced input: naive CXCR3+ CD8+ T cells from blood. As to subset: CD45RO-CCR7+CD27+CD95- naive CD8+ T cells expressing CXCR3 (TNR3+). This sequence joins TRBV4-1 and TRBJ2-5. This clonotype was obtained from a human donor in good health. Some clones in this sample may be carry-over from other donors' samples. This CDR3 reads CASSQYRDQETQYF.